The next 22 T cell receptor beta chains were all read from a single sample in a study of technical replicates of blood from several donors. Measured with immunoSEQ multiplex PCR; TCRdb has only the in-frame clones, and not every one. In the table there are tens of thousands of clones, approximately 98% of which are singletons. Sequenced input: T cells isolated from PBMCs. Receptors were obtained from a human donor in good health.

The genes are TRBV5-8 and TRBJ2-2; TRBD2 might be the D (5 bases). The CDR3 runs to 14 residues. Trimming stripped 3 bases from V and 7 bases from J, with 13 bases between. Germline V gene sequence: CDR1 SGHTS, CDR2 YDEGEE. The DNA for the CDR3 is TGTGCCAGCAGCTACGATAGGAGGATCGGGGAGCTGTTTTTT. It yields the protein CASSYDRRIGELFF.

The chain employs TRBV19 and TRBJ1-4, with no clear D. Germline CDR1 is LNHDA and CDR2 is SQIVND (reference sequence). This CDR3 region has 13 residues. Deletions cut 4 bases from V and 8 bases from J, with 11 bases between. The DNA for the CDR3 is TGTGCCAGTAGTACCGGGGATGTCGAAAAACTGTTTTTT. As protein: CASSTGDVEKLFF. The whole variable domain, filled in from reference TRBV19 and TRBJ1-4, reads DGGITQSPKYLFRKEGQNVTLSCEQNLNHDAMYWYRQDPGQGLRLIYYSQIVNDFQKGDIAEGYSVSREKKESFPLTVTSAQKNPTAFYLCASSTGDVEKLFFGSGTQLSVL.

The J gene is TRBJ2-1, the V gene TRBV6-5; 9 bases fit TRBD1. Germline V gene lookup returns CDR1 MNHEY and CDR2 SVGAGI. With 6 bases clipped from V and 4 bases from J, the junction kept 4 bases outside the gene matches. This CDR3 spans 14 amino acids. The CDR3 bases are TGTGCCAGCAGGGACAGGGGAGAGTACAATGAGCAGTTCTTC. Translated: CASRDRGEYNEQFF.

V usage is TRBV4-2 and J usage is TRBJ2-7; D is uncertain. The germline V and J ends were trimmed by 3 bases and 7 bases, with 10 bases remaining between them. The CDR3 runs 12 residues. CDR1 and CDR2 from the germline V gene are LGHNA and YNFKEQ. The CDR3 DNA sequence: TGTGCCAGCAGCCATCCCCTCGGGGAGCAGTACTTC. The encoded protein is CASSHPLGEQYF.

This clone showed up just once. The CDR3 region is CASSQLGQLEAFF. In nucleotides, the CDR3 is TGTGCCAGCAGCCAGCTCGGACAGTTAGAAGCTTTCTTT. This chain links TRBV4-2 with TRBJ1-1; D is possibly TRBD1 (6 bases). With 3 bases removed from V and 8 bases from J, the gap between germline ends came to 13 bases. Germline CDR1 is LGHNA and CDR2 is YNFKEQ. The CDR3 length is 13 residues.

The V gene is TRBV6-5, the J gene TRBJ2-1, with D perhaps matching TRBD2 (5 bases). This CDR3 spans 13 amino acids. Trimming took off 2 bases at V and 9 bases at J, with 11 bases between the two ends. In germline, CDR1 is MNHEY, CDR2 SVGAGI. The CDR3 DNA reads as TGTGCCAGCAGTTACGGGAGTGGGATTGAGCAGTTCTTC. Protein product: CASSYGSGIEQFF.

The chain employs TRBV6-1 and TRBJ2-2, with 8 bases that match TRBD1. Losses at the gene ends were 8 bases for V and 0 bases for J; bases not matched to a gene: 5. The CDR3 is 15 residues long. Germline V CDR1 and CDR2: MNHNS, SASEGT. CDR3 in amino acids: CASRSGQANTGELFF. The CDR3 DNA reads TGTGCCAGCCGCTCGGGACAGGCGAACACCGGGGAGCTGTTTTTT.

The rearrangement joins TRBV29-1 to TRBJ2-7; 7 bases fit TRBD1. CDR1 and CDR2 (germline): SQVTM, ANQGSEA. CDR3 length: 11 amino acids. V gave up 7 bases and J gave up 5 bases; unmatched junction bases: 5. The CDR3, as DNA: TGCAGCGCCGAACAGGGGCACGAGCAGTACTTC. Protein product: CSAEQGHEQYF.

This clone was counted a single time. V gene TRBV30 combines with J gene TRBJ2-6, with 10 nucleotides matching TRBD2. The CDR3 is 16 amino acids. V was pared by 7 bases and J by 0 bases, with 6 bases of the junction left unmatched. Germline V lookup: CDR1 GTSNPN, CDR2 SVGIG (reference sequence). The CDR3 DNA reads TGTGCCTCGTTAAGCGGGAGGGCCTCTGGGGCCAACGTCCTGACTTTC. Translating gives CASLSGRASGANVLTF.

DNA for the CDR3: TGTGCCATCAGTTCTAGCGGGAGCTCCTACAATGAGCAGTTCTTC. Residues: CAISSSGSSYNEQFF. The gene calls are TRBV10-3 and TRBJ2-1; TRBD2 matches at 10 bases. V was pared by 5 bases and J by 0 bases, with 1 base of the junction left unmatched. Looked up from germline, CDR1 is ENHRY and CDR2 is SYGVKD. The CDR3 has 15 amino acids.

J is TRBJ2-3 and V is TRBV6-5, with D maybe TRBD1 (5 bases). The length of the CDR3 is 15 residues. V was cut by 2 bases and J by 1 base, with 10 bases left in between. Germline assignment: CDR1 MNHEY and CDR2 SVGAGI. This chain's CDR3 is CASSYQGYGTDTQYF. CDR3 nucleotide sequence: TGTGCCAGCAGTTACCAGGGTTACGGCACAGATACGCAGTATTTT.

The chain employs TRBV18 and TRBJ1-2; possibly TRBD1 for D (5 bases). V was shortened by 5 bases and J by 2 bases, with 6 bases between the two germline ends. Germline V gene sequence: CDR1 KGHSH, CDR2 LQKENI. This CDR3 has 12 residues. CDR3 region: CASSGANYGYTF. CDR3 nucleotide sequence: TGTGCCAGCTCAGGGGCCAACTATGGCTACACCTTC.

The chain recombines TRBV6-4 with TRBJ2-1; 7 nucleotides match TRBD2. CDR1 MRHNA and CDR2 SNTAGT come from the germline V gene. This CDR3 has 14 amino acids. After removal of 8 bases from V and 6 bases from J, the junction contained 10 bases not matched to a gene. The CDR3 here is CASRPTSFGNEQFF. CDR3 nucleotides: TGTGCCAGCCGCCCGACTAGCTTCGGCAATGAGCAGTTCTTC.

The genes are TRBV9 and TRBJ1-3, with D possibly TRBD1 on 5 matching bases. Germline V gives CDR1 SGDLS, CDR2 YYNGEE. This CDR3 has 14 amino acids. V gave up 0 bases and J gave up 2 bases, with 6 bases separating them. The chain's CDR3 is CASSVGRAGNTIYF. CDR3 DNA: TGTGCCAGCAGCGTAGGCAGGGCTGGAAACACCATATATTTT.

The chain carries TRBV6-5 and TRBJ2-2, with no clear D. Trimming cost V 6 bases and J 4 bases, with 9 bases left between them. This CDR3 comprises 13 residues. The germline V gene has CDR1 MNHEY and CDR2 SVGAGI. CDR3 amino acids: CASSLSVTGELFF. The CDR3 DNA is TGTGCCAGCAGCCTTTCAGTCACCGGGGAGCTGTTTTTT.

CDR3 sequence: CASRVGQGYGYTF. In DNA form, the CDR3 reads TGTGCCAGCAGGGTAGGACAGGGCTATGGCTACACCTTC. The V gene is TRBV28, the J gene TRBJ1-2; TRBD1 agrees at 8 bases. Germline CDR1 MDHEN, CDR2 SYDVKM. The ends lost 6 bases at V and 4 bases at J; junction bases unmatched: 4. The CDR3 totals 13 residues.

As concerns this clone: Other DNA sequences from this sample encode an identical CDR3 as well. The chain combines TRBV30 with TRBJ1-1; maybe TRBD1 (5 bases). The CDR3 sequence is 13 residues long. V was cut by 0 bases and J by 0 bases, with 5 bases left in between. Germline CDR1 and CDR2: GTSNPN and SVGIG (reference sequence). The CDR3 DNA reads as TGTGCCTGGAGTGTACAGGTGAACACTGAAGCTTTCTTT. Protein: CAWSVQVNTEAFF.

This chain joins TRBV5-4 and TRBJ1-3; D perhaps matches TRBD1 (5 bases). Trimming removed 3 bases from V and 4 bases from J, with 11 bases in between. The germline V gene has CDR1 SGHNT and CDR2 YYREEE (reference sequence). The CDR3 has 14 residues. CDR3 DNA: TGTGCCAGCAGCTCAGGGAAGGGCGGAAACACCATATATTTT. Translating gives CASSSGKGGNTIYF.

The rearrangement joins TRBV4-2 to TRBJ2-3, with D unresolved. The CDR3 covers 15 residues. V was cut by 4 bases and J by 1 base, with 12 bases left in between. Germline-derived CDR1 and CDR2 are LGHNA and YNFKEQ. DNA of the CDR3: TGTGCCAGCAGCCCCTCCCCCTTAGGCACAGATACGCAGTATTTT. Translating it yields CASSPSPLGTDTQYF.

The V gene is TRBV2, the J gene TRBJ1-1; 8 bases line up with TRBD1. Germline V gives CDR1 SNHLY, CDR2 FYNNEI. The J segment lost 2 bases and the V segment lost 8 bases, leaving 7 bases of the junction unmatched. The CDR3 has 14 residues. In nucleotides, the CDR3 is TGTGCCAGCGTAACAACAGGGGGAAACACTGAAGCTTTCTTT. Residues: CASVTTGGNTEAFF.

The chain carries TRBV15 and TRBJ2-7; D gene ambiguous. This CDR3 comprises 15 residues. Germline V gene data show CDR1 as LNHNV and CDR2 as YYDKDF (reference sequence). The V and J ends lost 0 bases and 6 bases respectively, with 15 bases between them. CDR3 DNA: TGTGCCACCAGCAGAGATCTGGCTGCAAAAAGCGAGCAGTACTTC. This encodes CATSRDLAAKSEQYF.

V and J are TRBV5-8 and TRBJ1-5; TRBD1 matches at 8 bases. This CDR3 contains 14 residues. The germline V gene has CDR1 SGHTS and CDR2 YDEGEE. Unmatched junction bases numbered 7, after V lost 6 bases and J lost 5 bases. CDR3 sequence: CASNEDRVDQPQHF. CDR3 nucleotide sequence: TGTGCCAGCAATGAGGACAGGGTGGATCAGCCCCAGCATTTT.